These 9 T cell receptor beta chains share one sample of origin, sequenced in a study of blood T cell repertoires in COVID-19. Measured with immunoSEQ multiplex PCR; TCRdb has only the in-frame clones, and not every one. This sample has about 170,000 clones, with less than 90% found just once. The sample consisted of PBMCs or T cells enriched from blood (not recorded which). These receptors were collected from a woman between 45 and 60 years old who had recovered from COVID-19.

In this sample, this clone turned up many times. The chain combines TRBV6-1 with TRBJ2-2; TRBD1 might be the D (5 bases). Trimming removed 1 base from V and 7 bases from J, with 19 bases in between. Per the germline V gene, CDR1 is MNHNS and CDR2 is SASEGT. This CDR3 is 17 amino acids long. The CDR3 DNA follows: TGTGCCAGCAGTGAAGGACGGTCAAAGGGGTTAGGCGGGGAGCTGTTTTTT. It codes for CASSEGRSKGLGGELFF.

V is TRBV6-2 or TRBV6-3 and J is TRBJ2-7; 11 bases map to TRBD1. V trimming: 4 bases; J trimming: 3 bases; junction bases outside the gene matches: 14. Germline loops: CDR1 MNHEY, CDR2 SVGEGT. The CDR3 sequence is 18 residues long. DNA for the CDR3: TGTGCCAGCAGTTTTAGGACAGGGGGCTTTCAGCCACTCTACGAGCAGTACGTC. Residues: CASSFRTGGFQPLYEQYV.

V usage is TRBV5-8 and J usage is TRBJ1-3; a possible D gene is TRBD1 (5 bases). Germline V gene data show CDR1 as SGHTS and CDR2 as YDEGEE. CDR3 length: 18 amino acids. Between the trimmed V and J ends, which lost 1 base and 0 bases, there was a span of 17 bases. Written as DNA, the CDR3 is TGTGCCAGCAGCTTGACCCGGACACTCGTATCCTCTGGAAACACCATATATTTT. Its translation: CASSLTRTLVSSGNTIYF.

The chain employs TRBV6-5 and TRBJ1-1; D possibly corresponds to TRBD1 (6 bases). Germline loops: CDR1 MNHEY, CDR2 SVGAGI. The CDR3 spans 14 residues. Trimming stripped 5 bases from V and 4 bases from J, with 14 bases between. The CDR3 reads CASSRTVQITEAFF. The CDR3 DNA is TGTGCCAGCAGTCGGACAGTCCAGATCACTGAAGCTTTCTTT.

This clone was detected a few times. The chain carries TRBV27 and TRBJ1-1; the D gene is possibly TRBD1 (6 bases). Germline CDR1 and CDR2: MNHEY and SMNVEV (reference sequence). Trimming took off 5 bases at V and 0 bases at J, with 19 bases between the two ends. CDR3 length equals 17 residues. This CDR3 reads CASSGNRAWGMNTEAFF. The CDR3 DNA reads TGTGCCAGCAGTGGCAACAGGGCTTGGGGGATGAACACTGAAGCTTTCTTT.

V gene TRBV7-9 combines with J gene TRBJ1-2; D is unclear. V was pared by 1 base and J by 1 base, with 13 bases between. Germline V gene data show CDR1 as SEHNR and CDR2 as FQNEAQ (reference sequence). The CDR3 is 16 amino acids. CDR3 sequence: CASSLGSEVYNYGYTF. In DNA form, the CDR3 reads TGTGCCAGCAGCTTAGGTTCGGAGGTGTATAACTATGGCTACACCTTC. Using reference TRBV7-9 and TRBJ1-2 for the parts outside the CDR3, the full variable domain is DTGVSQNPRHKITKRGQNVTFRCDPISEHNRLYWYRQTLGQGPEFLTYFQNEAQLEKSRLLSDRFSAERPKGSFSTLEIQRTEQGDSAMYLCASSLGSEVYNYGYTFGSGTRLTVV.

The chain has TRBV19 and TRBJ2-7; 9 bases agree with TRBD1. With V trimmed by 6 bases and J by 6 bases, 6 bases remained unmatched. The CDR3 runs 13 residues. Looked up from germline, CDR1 is LNHDA and CDR2 is SQIVND (reference sequence). The CDR3 protein is CASRATGGGEQYV. The CDR3 DNA sequence: TGTGCCAGTAGGGCGACAGGGGGAGGCGAGCAGTACGTC.

The gene calls are TRBV12-3 or TRBV12-4 and TRBJ1-6, with TRBD1 as a possible D gene (5 bases). Trimming removed 6 bases at V and 8 bases at J, with 11 bases between. This CDR3 region has 13 residues. CDR3 loop: CASSQGFHSPLHF. The CDR3 bases are TGTGCCAGCAGCCAGGGATTTCATTCACCCCTCCACTTT.

V and J are TRBV30 and TRBJ1-5, with 8 bases lining up with TRBD1. The germline V gene has CDR1 GTSNPN and CDR2 SVGIG (reference sequence). CDR3 length: 14 amino acids. With 0 bases clipped from V and 4 bases from J, the junction kept 2 bases outside the gene matches. CDR3 sequence: CAWSVQGGNQPQHF. The CDR3 DNA is TGTGCCTGGAGTGTACAGGGGGGTAATCAGCCCCAGCATTTT.